This TCR beta chain emerged from a study of CD8+ T cells in alopecia areata. The treatment was: oral pan-JAK inhibitor, 5-10 mg twice daily. Lesional scalp tissue (obtained by punch biopsy) and peripheral blood were collected from alopecia areata patients. Sorting separated CD4+ and CD8+ T cells out of PBMCs. Germline CDR1 reads MNHNY; CDR2 reads SVGAGI (reference sequence). The CDR3 length is 13 residues. V lost 0 bases, J lost 6 bases, and 8 bases lay in between. Sequencing templates came from extracted RNA that was reverse transcribed into cDNA. Clones were read by immunoSEQ multiplex PCR, and TCRdb kept only the in-frame ones, dropping some. The table lists 150,000 to 200,000 clones, less than 70% of them singletons, with 0.7% to 1% in the top ten. A note on this clone: As yet, its antigen is unknown.

Regarding the study as a whole: Because one nonresponder was included, the link of baseline CD8+ expansion to response is considered uncertain. Tofacitinib yielded significantly lower scalp clonality and fewer expanded CD8+ clones among the top 100.

The chain couples TRBV6-6 to TRBJ2-5; maybe TRBD1 (5 bases). The origin of this receptor is a human donor with alopecia areata. Here the sequenced sample was CD4+ T cells sorted from blood, taken at week 4, from a patient treated with tofacitinib. The CDR3: CASSYSQGQTQYF. The CDR3 region has the DNA TGTGCCAGCAGTTACTCGCAGGGTCAGACCCAGTACTTC.